This passage covers 10 T cell receptor beta chains from one sample sequenced in a study of long-term antiretroviral therapy in people with HIV. immunoSEQ v3.0 was run at survey level. Assay: immunoSEQ multiplex PCR; the TCRdb copy retains only in-frame clones and omits some. The sample lists approximately 45,000 clones, around nine tenths occurring once. Here the sequenced sample was unsorted PBMCs, taken 0.1 years before starting antiretroviral therapy. Source of these receptors: a woman in her forties or fifties with HIV.

J is TRBJ2-1 and V is TRBV30; 7 bases line up with TRBD1. V lost 3 bases to trimming and J lost 6 bases; unmatched junction nucleotides: 8. This CDR3 region has 14 residues. CDR1 and CDR2 from the germline V gene are GTSNPN and SVGIG (reference sequence). CDR3 DNA: TGTGCCTGGAGAATCTCGGGACAGACCAATGAGCAGTTCTTC. This encodes CAWRISGQTNEQFF.

V gene TRBV30 combines with J gene TRBJ1-1, with a weak D call TRBD1 (6 bases). The germline CDR1 and CDR2 sequences are GTSNPN and SVGIG (reference sequence). There are 14 residues in the CDR3. The V and J ends lost 3 bases and 4 bases respectively, with 15 bases between them. The CDR3 protein is CAWRGGFRGTEAFF. Here the CDR3 DNA reads TGTGCCTGGAGAGGGGGGTTTCGGGGCACTGAAGCTTTCTTT.

The chain carries TRBV7-3 and TRBJ2-1; 12 bases are shared with TRBD2. Trimming removed 5 bases from V and 1 base from J; junction bases left unmatched: 3. This CDR3 is 16 amino acids long. In germline, CDR1 is SGHTA, CDR2 FQGTGA. CDR3 sequence reads: CASSPLAGGSYNEQFF. The CDR3 region has the DNA TGTGCCAGCAGCCCGCTAGCGGGGGGGTCCTACAATGAGCAGTTCTTC. Variable domain in full (rest from reference TRBV7-3 and TRBJ2-1): GAGVSQTPSNKVTEKGKYVELRCDPISGHTALYWYRQSLGQGPEFLIYFQGTGAADDSGLPNDRFFAVRPEGSVSTLKIQRTERGDSAVYLCASSPLAGGSYNEQFFGPGTRLTVL.

The CDR3 DNA is TGTGCCAGCAGTCCTTCGATCCCAGGGAGTTTCTATGGCTACACCTTC. Its translation is CASSPSIPGSFYGYTF. The genes are TRBV6-6 and TRBJ1-2; D may be TRBD1 (5 bases). V lost 5 bases and J lost 4, with 20 bases in between. This CDR3 is built from 16 residues. The V gene's germline CDR1 is MNHNY and CDR2 SVGAGI (reference sequence).

V gene TRBV5-6 combines with J gene TRBJ1-1; D is perhaps TRBD1 (5 bases). Deletions cut 0 bases from V and 6 bases from J, with 18 bases between. The length of the CDR3 is 16 residues. The germline CDR1 and CDR2 sequences are SGHDT and YYEEEE. The CDR3, as DNA: TGTGCCAGCAGCTTGGCGGGGGACCTTCCTGGACCTGAAGCTTTCTTT. It specifies CASSLAGDLPGPEAFF. The entire variable domain, with the rest obtained from reference TRBV5-6 and TRBJ1-1, is as follows: DAGVTQSPTHLIKTRGQQVTLRCSPKSGHDTVSWYQQALGQGPQFIFQYYEEEERQRGNFPDRFSGHQFPNYSSELNVNALLLGDSALYLCASSLAGDLPGPEAFFGQGTRLTVV.

The chain uses TRBV5-1 and TRBJ1-4, with D perhaps matching TRBD1 (6 bases). The germline V gene has CDR1 SGHRS and CDR2 YFSETQ. This CDR3 has 16 residues. Between the trimmed V and J ends, which lost 2 bases and 2 bases, there was a span of 13 bases. The CDR3 region has the DNA TGCGCCAGCAGCTTACAGGGAGGCGTGACTAATGAAAAACTGTTTTTT. This codes for CASSLQGGVTNEKLFF.

V usage is TRBV27 and J usage is TRBJ1-1; D is unresolved. CDR1 is MNHEY and CDR2 is SMNVEV in the germline V gene (reference sequence). The CDR3 extends over 14 amino acids. Trimming removed 3 bases from V and 0 bases from J, with 8 bases in between. CDR3 nucleotide sequence: TGTGCCAGCAGTTTTGGACGGATGAACACTGAAGCTTTCTTT. It codes for CASSFGRMNTEAFF.

The chain carries TRBV6-5 and TRBJ1-1, with 11 bases aligning to TRBD1. Losses at the gene ends were 7 bases for V and 6 bases for J; bases not matched to a gene: 10. The CDR3 length is 15 residues. Looked up from germline, CDR1 is MNHEY and CDR2 is SVGAGI. The CDR3 DNA sequence: TGTGCCAGCACCTTGACTTGGACAGGGGGCTCTGAAGCTTTCTTT. It codes for CASTLTWTGGSEAFF.

CDR3 residues: CASSPGLQETQYF. CDR3 bases: TGTGCCAGCAGTCCGGGACTCCAAGAGACCCAGTACTTC. The chain carries TRBV11-1 and TRBJ2-5, with D maybe TRBD2 (6 bases). Germline V CDR1 and CDR2: SGHAT, FQDESV (reference sequence). The CDR3 contains 13 residues. The ends were cut back, 6 bases at V and 1 base at J, with 9 bases in the middle.

This clone was seen only once. This chain connects TRBV2 to TRBJ2-3, with TRBD2 matching 10 bases. The CDR3 extends over 20 amino acids. Germline CDR1 reads SNHLY; CDR2 reads FYNNEI. V lost 6 bases and J lost 4; bases outside the gene matches: 22. CDR3 in amino acids: CASRGILAGVTARASDTQYF. The CDR3, as DNA: TGTGCCAGCAGGGGAATCCTAGCGGGGGTTACTGCCCGGGCCTCAGATACGCAGTATTTT.